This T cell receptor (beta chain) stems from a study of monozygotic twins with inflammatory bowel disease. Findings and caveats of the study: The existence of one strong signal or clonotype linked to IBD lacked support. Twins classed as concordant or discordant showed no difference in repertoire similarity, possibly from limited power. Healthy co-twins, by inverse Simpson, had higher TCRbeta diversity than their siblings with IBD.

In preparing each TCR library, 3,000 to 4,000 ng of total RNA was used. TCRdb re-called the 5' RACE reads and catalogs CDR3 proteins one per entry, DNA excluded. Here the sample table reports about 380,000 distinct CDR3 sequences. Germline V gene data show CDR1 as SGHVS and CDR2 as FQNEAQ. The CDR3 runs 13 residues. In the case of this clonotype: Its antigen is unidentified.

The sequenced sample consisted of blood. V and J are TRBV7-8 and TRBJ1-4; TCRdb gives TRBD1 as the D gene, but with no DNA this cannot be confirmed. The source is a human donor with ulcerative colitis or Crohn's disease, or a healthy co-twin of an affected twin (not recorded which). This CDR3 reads CASNQGWDEKLFF.